The clone carrying this TCR beta chain was counted ten times or more. The antigen remains unidentified. The data were taken from a study of type 1 regulatory T cells. Overall study context: T-allo10 is a Tr1-enriched, alloantigen-specific CD4 T cell product made in vitro. Overall study results and limits: Compared with non-type 1 regulatory T cells, type 1 regulatory T cells showed a more restricted TCR repertoire.

Each CDR3 protein is one row after TCRdb ran MiXCR on the reads. This table holds tens of thousands of distinct CDR3 sequences, 12% found once. The CDR3 runs to 14 residues. Sequenced: cultured non-Tr1 T cells, either the whole culture or a sorted T cell fraction (not recorded which). This sequence originates from a human donor in good health. The rearrangement uses TRBV12-2 and TRBJ2-1; the D call TRBD2 from the table was never checked on the DNA. TRBV12-2 is recorded as a pseudogene. CDR3 sequence: CASWATSSYNEQFF. CDR3 nucleotides: TGTGCAAGTTGGGCCACGAGCTCCTACAATGAGCAGTTCTTC.